This record looks at one T cell receptor beta chain sequence and its context. The antigen is undetermined. The CDR3 spans 17 residues. CDR1 and CDR2 from the germline V gene are ENHRY and SYGVKD. The V and J ends lost 6 bases and 3 bases, in that order; junction bases with no gene match: 15. This sample stems from a study of post-analysis software for immune sequencing data. Study-wide background: Progressive-relapsing, secondary progressive and relapsing-remitting multiple sclerosis were among the disease courses included.

Each TCR beta cDNA library carried unique molecular identifiers. The T cell input of roughly 0.9 to 10 million gave about half a million cDNA molecules. MiXCR, run by TCRdb on the PCR reads, gives a single entry per CDR3 protein. The table shows under 650,000 distinct CDR3 sequences, with around 47% occurring only once. Study-wide findings and caveats: Significantly lower normalized Chao1 diversity was found in patients with multiple sclerosis relative to controls. Four to six TRBV segments appeared more often in patients than in controls, and TRBV5-6, TRBV5-1 and TRBV20-1 were among these.

This chain uses TRBV10-3 with TRBJ2-3, with 7 bases lining up with TRBD2. Sequencing was performed on blood. The sequence derives from a girl aged 10 to 17 with multiple sclerosis. This CDR3 reads CAIRNGFASGQTDTQYF. The CDR3 bases are TGTGCCATCAGGAATGGGTTCGCTAGCGGACAAACAGATACGCAGTATTTT.